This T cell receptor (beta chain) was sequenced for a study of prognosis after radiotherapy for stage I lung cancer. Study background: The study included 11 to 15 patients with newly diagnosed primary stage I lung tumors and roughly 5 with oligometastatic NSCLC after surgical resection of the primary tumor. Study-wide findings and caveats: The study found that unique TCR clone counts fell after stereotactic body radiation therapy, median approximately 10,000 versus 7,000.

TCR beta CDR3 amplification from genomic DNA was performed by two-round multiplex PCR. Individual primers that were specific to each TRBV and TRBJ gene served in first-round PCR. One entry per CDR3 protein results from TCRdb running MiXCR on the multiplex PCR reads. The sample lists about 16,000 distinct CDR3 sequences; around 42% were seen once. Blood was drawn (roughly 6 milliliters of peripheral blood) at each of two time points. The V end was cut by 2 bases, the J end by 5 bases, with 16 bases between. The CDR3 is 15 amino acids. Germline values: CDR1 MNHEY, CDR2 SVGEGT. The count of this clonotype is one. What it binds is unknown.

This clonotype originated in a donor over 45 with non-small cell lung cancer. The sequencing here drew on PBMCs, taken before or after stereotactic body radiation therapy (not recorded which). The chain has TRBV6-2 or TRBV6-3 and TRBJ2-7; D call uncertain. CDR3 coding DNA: TGTGCCAGCAGTTACCGGCCTAGTGGAGTCCACGAGCAGTACTTC. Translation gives CASSYRPSGVHEQYF.